Only a few counts were recorded for the clone carrying this T cell receptor beta chain. Its antigen is still unknown. Sorting that relied on CD45RO/CCR7/CD25/CD127/CD95/CD27 yielded CD4+ naive, central memory, regulatory and stem cell-like memory cells. Purity exceeding 98% was reached by all sorted populations. All of the isolated RNA was reverse transcribed, so expressed TCRB transcripts were sequenced. Assay used: immunoSEQ multiplex PCR; TCRdb lists only in-frame clones, some missing. The sample contains about 360,000 clones, roughly 13% of which appear only once. The sample is drawn from a study of beta chain features in type 1 diabetes. In germline, CDR1 is MDHEN, CDR2 SYDVKM. CDR3 length equals 14 residues. The V gene end was trimmed by 4 bases and the J gene end by 2 bases; junction bases not matched to a gene: 4. Study-wide results and limits: Significant though moderate, a shortening of TCRB CDR3s appeared in all four CD4+ subsets of Type 1 diabetes patients.

The rearrangement joins TRBV28 to TRBJ1-1; 7 bases agree with TRBD1. The sequence was collected from a woman aged 18-35 years with type 1 diabetes. The specimen sequenced was naive CD4+ T cells from blood. The CDR3 sequence is CASSSRQGNTEAFF. The CDR3 DNA sequence: TGTGCCAGCAGTTCAAGACAGGGTAACACTGAAGCTTTCTTT.